This record concerns one T cell receptor (beta chain) sequence. The source of the sample is a study of blood T cell repertoires in COVID-19. Across the study: Material from acute and convalescent COVID-19 was sourced from the United States, Italy and Spain. Sample material is recorded as cDNA or gDNA derived from T cells, B-cell-depleted T cells, or PBMCs.

Sequencing used immunoSEQ multiplex PCR; TCRdb keeps in-frame clones, though not all of them. Of 490,000 or so clones listed, 85% to 90% are singletons. Participants were aged roughly 18 to 100 years from 20 to 30 US areas. Grouping used clinical history reported by participants in a survey and questionnaire. This CDR3 contains 16 residues. Germline CDR1 and CDR2: SGHAT and FQNNGV. Trimming removed 5 bases from V and 0 bases from J, with 14 bases in between. The V gene is TRBV11-2, the J gene TRBJ2-1; D is perhaps TRBD2 (6 bases). What was sequenced was PBMCs or T cells enriched from blood (not recorded which). The sequence was obtained from a middle-aged woman who had recovered from COVID-19. The CDR3 loop reads CASSLGRGSSYNEQFF. The CDR3 nucleotides read TGTGCCAGCAGCCTTGGTCGGGGGAGCTCCTACAATGAGCAGTTCTTC.